One sample yielded the 9 T cell receptor beta chains listed below, sequenced in a study of blood T cell repertoires in COVID-19. Profiling relied on immunoSEQ multiplex PCR, and the TCRdb table lists in-frame clones only, not all of them. The sample includes about 230,000 clones, around four fifths seen only once; the top ten take approximately 2.5%. The sequenced sample consisted of peripheral blood. These receptors all come from a woman aged 70 to 79 with active or convalescent COVID-19.

The J gene is TRBJ1-1, the V gene TRBV29-1; D not resolved. The CDR3 sequence is 15 residues long. The V and J ends lost 8 bases and 0 bases respectively, with 19 bases between them. Germline values: CDR1 SQVTM, CDR2 ANQGSEA. The CDR3 bases are TGCAGCCCCAGGCGGGCCGCGACGGTGAACACTGAAGCTTTCTTT. This encodes CSPRRAATVNTEAFF.

V gene TRBV6-5 combines with J gene TRBJ2-1; 7 nucleotides match TRBD2. The CDR3 is 16 residues long. The junction had 7 bases not matched to a gene; V was cut back by 2 bases and J by 3 bases. Germline-derived CDR1 and CDR2 are MNHEY and SVGAGI. DNA for the CDR3: TGTGCCAGCAGTTACGACGGGGGGTTTTTCTACAATGAGCAGTTCTTC. It is translated as CASSYDGGFFYNEQFF.

This clone was counted a few times. This rearrangement joins TRBV24-1 to TRBJ2-1, with D perhaps matching TRBD2 (6 bases). There are 14 residues in the CDR3. Trimming took off 9 bases at V and 0 bases at J, with 11 bases between the two ends. CDR1 is KGHDR and CDR2 is SFDVKD in the germline V gene. The CDR3 reads CATASAGSYNEQFF. The CDR3 DNA is TGTGCCACCGCTAGCGCGGGCTCCTACAATGAGCAGTTCTTC.

The table lists this clone with a few counts. The V call is TRBV7-2, the J call TRBJ1-1, with no clear D. This CDR3 spans 15 amino acids. V was pared by 0 bases and J by 0 bases, with 8 bases between. Germline V gene data show CDR1 as SGHTA and CDR2 as FQGNSA. The CDR3 DNA sequence: TGTGCCAGCAGCTTAGCCCCGAGTATGAACACTGAAGCTTTCTTT. Amino acid sequence: CASSLAPSMNTEAFF.

The rearrangement links TRBV3-1 (or the pseudogene TRBV3-2) to TRBJ2-5; 9 positions match TRBD1. CDR1 LGHDT and CDR2 YNNKEL come from the germline V gene (reference sequence). The V gene end was trimmed by 3 bases and the J gene end by 4 bases; junction bases not matched to a gene: 12. There are 17 residues in the CDR3. The CDR3 here is CASSQALGTGLGETQYF. In nucleotides, the CDR3 is TGTGCCAGCAGCCAGGCCCTAGGGACAGGGCTTGGAGAGACCCAGTACTTC.

This chain uses TRBV7-9 with TRBJ2-1; the D is unclear. CDR3 size: 14 residues. The germline CDR1 and CDR2 sequences are SEHNR and FQNEAQ (reference sequence). V was trimmed by 7 bases and J by 7 bases, leaving 17 bases between them. Here the CDR3 DNA reads TGTGCCAGCACCGCTCAGACGGGTAGTAATGAGCAGTTCTTC. This encodes CASTAQTGSNEQFF. The whole variable domain, filled in from reference TRBV7-9 and TRBJ2-1, reads DTGVSQNPRHKITKRGQNVTFRCDPISEHNRLYWYRQTLGQGPEFLTYFQNEAQLEKSRLLSDRFSAERPKGSFSTLEIQRTEQGDSAMYLCASTAQTGSNEQFFGPGTRLTVL.

CDR3 nucleotide sequence: TGCGCCAGCAGCTTTTATTCAGGGCGCGGTGGCTACACCTTC. It translates to CASSFYSGRGGYTF. The rearrangement uses TRBV5-1 and TRBJ1-2; D may be TRBD1 (5 bases). Germline CDR1 SGHRS, CDR2 YFSETQ. The V gene lost 2 bases and the J gene lost 7 bases, with 15 bases spanning the gap. This CDR3 has 14 amino acids.

The J gene is TRBJ2-3, the V gene TRBV10-1; perhaps TRBD2 as D (5 bases). V shed 2 bases and J shed 6 bases, with 15 bases lying between them. Germline CDR1 and CDR2: WNHNN and SYGVQD (reference sequence). This CDR3 is built from 15 residues. The CDR3 nucleotides are TGCGCCAGCAGTGAGAGTAGCCGGCGAGGGGATACGCAGTATTTT. Amino acids: CASSESSRRGDTQYF.

The gene calls are TRBV7-2 and TRBJ2-7; TRBD2 matches 8 bases. After removal of 4 bases from V and 2 bases from J, the junction contained 7 bases not matched to a gene. The CDR3 has 15 residues. Germline assignment: CDR1 SGHTA and CDR2 FQGNSA. CDR3 region: CASSSAGAVTYEQYF. The CDR3 DNA reads TGTGCCAGCAGCTCAGCGGGAGCCGTTACCTACGAGCAGTACTTC.